Included here is one T cell receptor beta chain sequence, with context. As yet, its antigen is unknown. Time point indicated: baseline, week 1 (first vaccination visit). Treatment defined: pre-vaccination baseline after standard-of-care therapy. Every donor had a new WHO grade 3 or 4 astrocytoma that was IDH1-mutant, with loss of nuclear ATRX. The sample belongs to a study of a mutant IDH1 vaccine in newly diagnosed glioma. As for the study in general: Of the patients given treatment, approximately 60% were male and about 38% were female, and a mean age of about 40 years was recorded.

Findings of the study overall: In around 93% of patients, immune responses induced by the vaccine occurred. There seemed to be no relation between pseudoprogression and changes in top peripheral T cell clonotypes.

The CDR3 length is 18 residues. Germline lookup yields CDR1 SGHTA and CDR2 FQGTGA. The trim removed 1 base at V and 3 bases at J, leaving 14 bases unmatched. Generated by immunoSEQ multiplex PCR, the TCRdb table keeps only in-frame clones and is missing some. The sample has about 51,000 clones; roughly 80% are singletons. This receptor was obtained from a woman in her thirties or forties with glioma. This chain connects TRBV7-3 to TRBJ2-7; 8 positions match TRBD1. Source: PBMCs, taken from a glioma patient treated with radiotherapy, temozolomide or both. The DNA of the CDR3 is TGTGCCAGCAGCTTAAGGGGGAGACAGGGGAGCGGCGGCTACGAGCAGTACTTC. This gives the protein CASSLRGRQGSGGYEQYF.